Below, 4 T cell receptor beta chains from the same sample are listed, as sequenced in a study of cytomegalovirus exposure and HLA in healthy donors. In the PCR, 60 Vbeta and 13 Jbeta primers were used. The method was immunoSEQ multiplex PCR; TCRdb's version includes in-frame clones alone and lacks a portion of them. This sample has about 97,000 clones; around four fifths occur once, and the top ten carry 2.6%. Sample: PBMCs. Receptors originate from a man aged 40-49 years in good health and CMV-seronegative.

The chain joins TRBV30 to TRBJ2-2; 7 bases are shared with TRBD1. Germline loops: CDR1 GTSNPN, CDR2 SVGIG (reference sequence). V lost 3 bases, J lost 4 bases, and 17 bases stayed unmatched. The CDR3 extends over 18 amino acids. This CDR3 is CAWRGTETAEHFTGELFF. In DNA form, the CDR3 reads TGTGCCTGGAGGGGGACAGAAACTGCCGAGCATTTCACCGGGGAGCTGTTTTTT.

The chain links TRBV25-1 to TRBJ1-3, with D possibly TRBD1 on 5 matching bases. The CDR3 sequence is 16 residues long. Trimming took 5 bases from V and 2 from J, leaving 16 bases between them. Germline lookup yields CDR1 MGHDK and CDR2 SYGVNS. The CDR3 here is CASSPPSGRAGNTIYF. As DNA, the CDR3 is TGTGCCAGCAGTCCCCCGAGTGGCAGGGCTGGAAACACCATATATTTT.

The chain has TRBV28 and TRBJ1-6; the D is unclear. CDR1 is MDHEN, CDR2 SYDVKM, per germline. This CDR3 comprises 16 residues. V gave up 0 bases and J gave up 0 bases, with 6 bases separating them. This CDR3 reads CASSLWRDSYNSPLHF. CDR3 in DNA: TGTGCCAGCAGTTTATGGAGGGACTCCTATAATTCACCCCTCCACTTT.

The CDR3, as DNA: TGTGCCATCAGTGAGACCGGACTTAACTATGGCTACACCTTC. This sequence encodes CAISETGLNYGYTF. V usage is TRBV10-3 and J usage is TRBJ1-2, with D unresolved. The CDR3 loop spans 14 amino acids. The germline CDR1 and CDR2 sequences are ENHRY and SYGVKD. V lost 2 bases and J lost 1, with 8 bases in between.